Following are 18 T cell receptor beta chains from one sample sequenced in a study of cytomegalovirus exposure and HLA in healthy donors. PCR employed 60 Vbeta and 13 Jbeta primers. Data came from immunoSEQ multiplex PCR; TCRdb stores just in-frame clones and leaves some out. The table has roughly 93,000 clones, less than 85% seen once; the top ten hold 1.8%. Input material: PBMCs. The receptors derive from a male donor in good health and CMV-seronegative.

This chain uses TRBV9 with TRBJ2-2; possible D gene TRBD2, 6 bases. V shed 2 bases and J shed 5 bases, with 13 bases lying between them. CDR1 and CDR2 (germline): SGDLS, YYNGEE. This CDR3 spans 15 amino acids. The CDR3 loop reads CASSVSGASTGELFF. CDR3 in DNA: TGTGCCAGCAGCGTTAGCGGAGCTAGTACCGGGGAGCTGTTTTTT.

The chain couples TRBV5-1 to TRBJ1-1; D not certain. Germline V gives CDR1 SGHRS, CDR2 YFSETQ. This CDR3 spans 14 amino acids. Trimming shortened V by 0 bases and J by 4 bases, and 10 bases separated the two germline ends. In DNA, the CDR3 is TGCGCCAGCAGCTTGGCGGAAGGAGGCACTGAAGCTTTCTTT. Its protein is CASSLAEGGTEAFF.

CDR3 nucleotide sequence: TGTGCCAGCAGCTTAGATGGGGCGAACACTGAAGCTTTCTTT. Encoded protein: CASSLDGANTEAFF. This sequence joins TRBV11-3 and TRBJ1-1, with D tentatively TRBD1 (5 bases). CDR3 length: 14 amino acids. The V gene's germline CDR1 is SGHNT and CDR2 YENEEA. V lost 0 bases to trimming and J lost 1 base, with 6 bases between them.

The J gene is TRBJ1-1, the V gene TRBV28; 7 bases are shared with TRBD1. CDR1 MDHEN and CDR2 SYDVKM come from the germline V gene. This CDR3 is built from 17 residues. V shed 9 bases, J shed 1 base, and the junction held 17 bases outside the gene matches. The CDR3 nucleotides read TGTGCCAGTTACCCCCATCGCAGGGGGGCGTCGAACACTGAAGCTTTCTTT. Protein sequence: CASYPHRRGASNTEAFF. The whole variable domain, remainder taken from reference TRBV28 and TRBJ1-1, is DVKVTQSSRYLVKRTGEKVFLECVQDMDHENMFWYRQDPGLGLRLIYFSYDVKMKEKGDIPEGYSVSREKKERFSLILESASTNQTSMYLCASYPHRRGASNTEAFFGQGTRLTVV.

In nucleotides, the CDR3 is TGTGCCTGGAGTGTATACGGGGGGCTTCAGCCCCAGCATTTT. It translates to CAWSVYGGLQPQHF. This rearrangement joins TRBV30 to TRBJ1-5; weak D call: TRBD1 (6 bases). The CDR3 sequence is 14 residues long. CDR1 is GTSNPN and CDR2 is SVGIG in the germline V gene (reference sequence). Trimming took 0 bases from V and 6 from J, leaving 12 bases between them.

The chain carries TRBV6-6 and TRBJ2-5; perhaps TRBD1 as D (6 bases). The CDR3 loop spans 15 amino acids. V was cut by 0 bases and J by 1 base, with 9 bases left in between. The germline V gene has CDR1 MNHNY and CDR2 SVGAGI (reference sequence). The CDR3 here is CASSYSRGGQETQYF. The CDR3, as DNA: TGTGCCAGCAGTTACTCGAGAGGGGGCCAAGAGACCCAGTACTTC.

The chain is built from TRBV5-1 and TRBJ1-4; the D is unclear. CDR1 SGHRS and CDR2 YFSETQ come from the germline V gene. The V end lost 1 base, the J end lost 0 bases, and 4 bases lay between the germline ends. CDR3 length: 14 amino acids. Here the CDR3 reads CASSLSTTNEKLFF. CDR3 bases: TGCGCCAGCAGCTTGAGCACAACTAATGAAAAACTGTTTTTT.

V is TRBV5-1 and J is TRBJ2-7, with 8 positions matching TRBD2. This CDR3 comprises 14 residues. The germline gives CDR1 SGHRS, CDR2 YFSETQ. Trimming took 4 bases from V and 3 from J; bases not matched to a gene: 6. The CDR3, as DNA: TGCGCCAGCAGCGCGGGACTAGACAACTACGAGCAGTACTTC. It translates to CASSAGLDNYEQYF.

The chain has TRBV25-1 and TRBJ2-2; the match to TRBD1 covers 7 bases. There are 16 residues in the CDR3. Trimming took 1 base from V and 6 from J; bases not matched to a gene: 8. The V gene's germline CDR1 is MGHDK and CDR2 SYGVNS. CDR3 amino acids: CASSESDRERSGELFF. The CDR3 DNA reads as TGTGCCAGCAGTGAATCCGACAGGGAGAGGTCCGGGGAGCTGTTTTTT.

V usage is TRBV6-1 and J usage is TRBJ2-5; no clear D. The CDR3 sequence is 12 residues long. CDR1 and CDR2 from the germline V gene are MNHNS and SASEGT. Trimming cost V 5 bases and J 2 bases, with 6 bases left between them. The CDR3 DNA reads as TGTGCCAGCAGTTTTTTACAAGAGACCCAGTACTTC. Amino acids: CASSFLQETQYF.

The chain joins TRBV5-4 to TRBJ2-5, with 8 bases that match TRBD1. The CDR3 length is 15 residues. V trimming: 4 bases; J trimming: 4 bases; junction bases outside the gene matches: 9. Germline CDR1 and CDR2: SGHNT and YYREEE (reference sequence). The CDR3 bases are TGTGCCAGCAGCCTCAGGGGGCGAGGAAGAGAGACCCAGTACTTC. This encodes CASSLRGRGRETQYF.

This clone was seen just once. The gene calls are TRBV28 and TRBJ1-5; D unresolved. This CDR3 contains 14 residues. The V end lost 4 bases, the J end lost 2 bases, and 9 bases lay between the germline ends. Germline V gene lookup returns CDR1 MDHEN and CDR2 SYDVKM. DNA of the CDR3: TGTGCCAGCAGTTCCTCACTCGGCAATCAGCCCCAGCATTTT. Translation: CASSSSLGNQPQHF.

V and J are TRBV28 and TRBJ2-7; tentatively, D is TRBD1 (5 bases). Trimming removed 6 bases at V and 3 bases at J, with 15 bases between. CDR1 is MDHEN and CDR2 is SYDVKM in the germline V gene. The CDR3 covers 14 residues. The CDR3 sequence is CASRHHNRFYEQYF. As DNA, the CDR3 is TGTGCCAGCAGGCATCATAACAGGTTCTACGAGCAGTACTTC.

The rearrangement joins TRBV19 to TRBJ1-1; D is uncertain. Germline V CDR1 and CDR2: LNHDA, SQIVND (reference sequence). Trimming took 7 bases from V and 1 from J, leaving 16 bases between them. This CDR3 contains 15 residues. Here the CDR3 reads CASTKIGLANTEAFF. The CDR3 DNA follows: TGTGCCAGTACCAAAATAGGACTGGCGAACACTGAAGCTTTCTTT.

The gene calls are TRBV27 and TRBJ2-1; TRBD2 matches 8 bases. With 3 bases clipped from V and 4 bases from J, the junction kept 11 bases outside the gene matches. This CDR3 is 17 amino acids long. CDR1 is MNHEY and CDR2 is SMNVEV in the germline V gene (reference sequence). CDR3 in DNA: TGTGCCAGCAGTTTCTTGATCGGGAGCGGGGGATACAATGAGCAGTTCTTC. This encodes CASSFLIGSGGYNEQFF.

The rearrangement uses TRBV5-1 and TRBJ1-1, with 9 nucleotides matching TRBD1. This CDR3 spans 11 amino acids. Trimming took 5 bases from V and 7 from J; bases not matched to a gene: 0. The germline CDR1 and CDR2 sequences are SGHRS and YFSETQ. The CDR3 is CASRGQGEAFF. DNA for the CDR3: TGCGCCAGCAGGGGACAGGGTGAAGCTTTCTTT. The whole variable domain, remainder taken from reference TRBV5-1 and TRBJ1-1, is KAGVTQTPRYLIKTRGQQVTLSCSPISGHRSVSWYQQTPGQGLQFLFEYFSETQRNKGNFPGRFSGRQFSNSRSEMNVSTLELGDSALYLCASRGQGEAFFGQGTRLTVV.

This clone has just a few counts. The rearrangement uses TRBV6-5 and TRBJ2-2, with 10 bases lining up with TRBD1. Germline CDR1 is MNHEY and CDR2 is SVGAGI. V lost 3 bases, J lost 4 bases, and 5 bases stayed unmatched. CDR3 length: 16 amino acids. CDR3 nucleotide sequence: TGTGCCAGCAGTTATTCCGGGACAGGGGTCACCGGGGAGCTGTTTTTT. Its protein is CASSYSGTGVTGELFF.

In its sample, this clone was seen a few times. This chain joins TRBV4-2 and TRBJ2-2, with a tentative D call TRBD2 (6 bases). The germline V gene has CDR1 LGHNA and CDR2 YNFKEQ. The CDR3 has 18 amino acids. The V and J ends lost 5 bases and 4 bases respectively, with 23 bases between them. CDR3 protein: CASSLWTSAGWGTGELFF. The CDR3 DNA sequence: TGTGCCAGCAGCTTGTGGACCTCAGCGGGCTGGGGCACCGGGGAGCTGTTTTTT.